This TCR beta chain was captured in a study of shared clonotypes between healthy human individuals (dated by TCRdb to about 2020). A note on the overall study: The cohort comprised two women and a few men aged 18 to 49 years. Per donor, three plates each were used for CD4 naive and CD4 memory, two for CD8 naive, and one for CD8 memory. Each donor's leukapheresis produced roughly between about 0.9 and 9.5 billion PBMCs. To estimate repertoire size and how much clonotype sharing occurs between individuals, the study deeply sequenced the blood TCR repertoires of a handful of healthy adults. Libraries were prepared and TCR repertoires were sequenced by different laboratories using diverse techniques, in order to increase sequencing depth and limit assay-specific biases.

To note about this clone: No antigen is known for it. Base qualities are not recorded, but no much larger clone differs from it by a single base.

Sequences GTSNPN (CDR1) and SVGIG (CDR2) are obtained from the germline V gene (reference sequence). Trimming at the junction amounts to 5 bases on V and 2 bases on J, and the germline ends lie 18 bases apart. The CDR3 has 15 amino acids, counting the end cysteine and phenylalanine. Only the CDR3 DNA stays, 45 bases, in frame from base 1. The study at large found these results: Pairwise subsampling led to the expectation that sequencing depth would affect the degree of clonotype sharing among donors. Estimated clonotype richness was generally larger for naive than for memory subsets. Roughly 5.2% of naive CD4, more than 3% of naive CD8, roughly 2.4% of memory CD4, and roughly 0.4% of memory CD8 clonotypes were shared across a few donors. Compared with non-shared clonotypes, the clonotypes found in all four sorted-subset donors had higher generation probabilities. Because the study included only a small number of donors, the genetic and exposure-history diversity represented was limited. Incomplete sequencing was indicated by rarefaction of sorted-subset datasets, despite the large sequencing depth. Sampling was restricted to blood, and TCR repertoires in tissue are likely to differ from TCR repertoires in blood.

Using the deep immunoSEQ assay, multiplex PCR amplified TCR CDR3 regions from genomic DNA. Extracted genomic DNA from each cell subset was distributed evenly across all wells of several immunoSEQ 96-well plates, and each plate was treated as a replicate. Each replicate PCR for sorted subsets received 150 to 250 ng genomic DNA, equal to about 30,000 T cell genomes. Purified libraries were quantified with a Qubit 3.0 fluorometer, sized on a Bioanalyzer 2100, and re-quantified with the KAPA Library Quantification kit. A separate single-read 150-cycle Illumina NextSeq 550 flow cell was used to sequence each immunoSEQ 96-well plate. In the original analysis: The immunoSEQ output contained only junctional sequences without quality scores, so filtering could not match that applied to full-length reads. To assign V/J genes and CDR3, sequences were annotated using PyIR, a Python wrapper for IgBLAST v1.9, with IMGT germline references. Reads were removed for weak V/J assignments (E-value above 1e-6), missing CDR3, stop codons, out-of-frame junctions, or ambiguous translated residues. A V3J clonotype was defined by an identical inferred V gene, J gene, and CDR3 amino acid sequence. To compute the percentage overlap between repertoires, the number of shared unique clonotypes was divided by the size of the smaller repertoire. Repertoire richness was assessed with RTK rarefaction, the Chao1 estimator, and Recon v2.1 estimates of unobserved clonotypes. Generation probabilities were computed with OLGA for all TCRbeta clonotypes obtained by the gDNA method from four donors. Sourced from immuneACCESS, this table was stored by TCRdb with only in-frame sequences that have V and J called. A share of the clones is absent; for the studies checked, an unresolved V gene accounts for under half, and the remainder has no known explanation. The D gene and trimming were derived from the DNA, and the V and J assignments and clone size from that table. The sample records approximately 2.3 million clones, about 92% of which are singletons. 0.39% of the sample is in the top ten clones.

The donors were healthy, HIV-negative adults with no recently reported acute infections or vaccinations. Every donor was a Caucasian adult residing in Nashville, Tennessee, USA. CD4+ T cells were enriched through magnetic negative selection, after which naive cells were positively selected on CD45RA and the remaining negative fraction served as the memory subset. After blood collection by leukapheresis, PBMCs were isolated using Ficoll-Histopaque density gradient centrifugation and then cryopreserved in the vapor phase of liquid nitrogen. Analytical flow cytometry was used to check the purity and quantity of every magnetically sorted T cell population. From each sorted fraction, genomic DNA was isolated and quantified by UV absorbance on a Nanodrop 2000c.

The chain is encoded by TRBV30 joined to TRBJ1-2; no D gene can be assigned with confidence. This receptor was identified in a man between 18 and 29 years old in good health. Some clones in this sample may be carry-over from other donors' samples. Sequenced input: naive CD4+ T cells from PBMCs. The intended sense of this specimen's cell subset or site label: CD45RA+ positively selected. The CDR3 region reads CAWASMGVANYGYTF. The DNA sequence is TGTGCCTGGGCTAGTATGGGAGTTGCGAACTATGGCTACACCTTC.